The 2 T cell receptor beta chains presented below share a single source sample, sequenced in a study of blood T cell repertoires in COVID-19. Only in-frame clones appear in the TCRdb table, and some are missing; sequencing was by immunoSEQ multiplex PCR. The data hold about 72,000 clones, with under 90% observed a single time. Material for sequencing was peripheral blood. These receptors came from an older man with active or convalescent COVID-19.

J is TRBJ1-5 and V is TRBV29-1, with 8 positions matching TRBD1. Trimming cost V 5 bases and J 1 base; bases outside gene matches: 7. This CDR3 comprises 15 residues. CDR1 and CDR2 (germline): SQVTM, ANQGSEA. The CDR3 DNA reads as TGCAGCGTTTCATGGACAGGGTCGAGCAATCAGCCCCAGCATTTT. Translated, it gives CSVSWTGSSNQPQHF.

This chain uses TRBV28 with TRBJ2-1; 10 nucleotides align to TRBD1. The CDR3 length is 15 residues. With V trimmed by 8 bases and J by 8 bases, 12 bases remained unmatched. Germline lookup yields CDR1 MDHEN and CDR2 SYDVKM. The DNA of the CDR3 is TGTGCCAGCCTCGCCGCCCGGACAGGGGGATATGAGCAGTTCTTC. The encoded protein is CASLAARTGGYEQFF.